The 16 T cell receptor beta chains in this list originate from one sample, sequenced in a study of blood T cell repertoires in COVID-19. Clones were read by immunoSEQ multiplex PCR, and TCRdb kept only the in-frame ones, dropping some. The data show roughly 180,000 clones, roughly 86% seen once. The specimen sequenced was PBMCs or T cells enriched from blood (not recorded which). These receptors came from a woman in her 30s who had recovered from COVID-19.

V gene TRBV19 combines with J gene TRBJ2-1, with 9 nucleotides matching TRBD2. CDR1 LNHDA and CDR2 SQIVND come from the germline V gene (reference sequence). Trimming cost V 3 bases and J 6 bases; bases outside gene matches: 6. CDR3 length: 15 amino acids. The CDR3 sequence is CASSMSVAGANEQFF. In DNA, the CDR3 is TGTGCCAGTAGTATGTCCGTAGCGGGAGCCAATGAGCAGTTCTTC.

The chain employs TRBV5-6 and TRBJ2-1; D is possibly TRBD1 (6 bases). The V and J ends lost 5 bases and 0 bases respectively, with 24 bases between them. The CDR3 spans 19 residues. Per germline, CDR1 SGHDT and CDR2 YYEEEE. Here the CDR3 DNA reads TGTGCCAGCAGAATATATATCAGGGACACATCCTACTCCTACAATGAGCAGTTCTTC. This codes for CASRIYIRDTSYSYNEQFF.

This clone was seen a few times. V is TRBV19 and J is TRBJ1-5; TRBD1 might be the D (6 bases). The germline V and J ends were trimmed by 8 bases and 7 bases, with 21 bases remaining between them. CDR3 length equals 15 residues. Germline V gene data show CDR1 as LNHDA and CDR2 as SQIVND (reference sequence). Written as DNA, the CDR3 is TGTGCCAGTCGATGGTTTCATCAGGGGAGCCAGCCCCAGCATTTT. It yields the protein CASRWFHQGSQPQHF.

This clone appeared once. The CDR3 DNA follows: TGTGCCAGCAGTTTTTGGGACAGGGCCTCCTACGAGCAGTACTTC. It is translated as CASSFWDRASYEQYF. V usage is TRBV27 and J usage is TRBJ2-7; 9 nucleotides align to TRBD1. Trimming removed 3 bases from V and 0 bases from J; junction bases left unmatched: 3. The germline V gene encodes CDR1 MNHEY and CDR2 SMNVEV (reference sequence). The CDR3 totals 15 residues.

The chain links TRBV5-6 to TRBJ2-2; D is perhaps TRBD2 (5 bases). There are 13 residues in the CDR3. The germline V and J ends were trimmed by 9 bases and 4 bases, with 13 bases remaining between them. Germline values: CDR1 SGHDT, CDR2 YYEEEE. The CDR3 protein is CANARGLTGELFF. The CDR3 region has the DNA TGTGCCAACGCGAGAGGGCTCACCGGGGAGCTGTTTTTT.

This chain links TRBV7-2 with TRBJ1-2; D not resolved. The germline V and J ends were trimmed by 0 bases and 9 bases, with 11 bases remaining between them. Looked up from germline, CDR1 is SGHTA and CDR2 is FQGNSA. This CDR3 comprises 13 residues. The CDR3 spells CASSLAPPGSYTF. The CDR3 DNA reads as TGTGCCAGCAGCTTAGCGCCCCCGGGTAGCTACACCTTC.

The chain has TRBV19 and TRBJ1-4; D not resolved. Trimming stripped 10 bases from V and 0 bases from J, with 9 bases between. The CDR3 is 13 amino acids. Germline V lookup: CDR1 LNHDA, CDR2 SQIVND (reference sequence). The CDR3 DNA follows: TGTGCCACCAAATACACAACTAATGAAAAACTGTTTTTT. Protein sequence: CATKYTTNEKLFF.

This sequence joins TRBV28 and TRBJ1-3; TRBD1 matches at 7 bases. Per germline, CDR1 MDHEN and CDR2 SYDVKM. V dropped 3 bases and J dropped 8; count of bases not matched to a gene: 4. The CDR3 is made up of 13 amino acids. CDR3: CASSFRQGDTIYF. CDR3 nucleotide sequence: TGTGCCAGCAGTTTCAGACAGGGAGACACCATATATTTT.

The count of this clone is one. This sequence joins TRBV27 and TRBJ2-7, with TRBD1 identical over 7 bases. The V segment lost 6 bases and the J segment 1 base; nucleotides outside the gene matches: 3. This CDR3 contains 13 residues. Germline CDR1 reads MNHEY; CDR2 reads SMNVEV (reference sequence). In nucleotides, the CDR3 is TGTGCCAGCAGCCTGGGACAGTCCTACGAGCAGTACTTC. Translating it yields CASSLGQSYEQYF.

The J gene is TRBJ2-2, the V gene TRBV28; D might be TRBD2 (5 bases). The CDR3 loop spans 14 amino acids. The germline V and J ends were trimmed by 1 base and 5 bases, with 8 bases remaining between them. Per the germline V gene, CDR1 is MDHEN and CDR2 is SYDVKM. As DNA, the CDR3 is TGTGCCAGCAGTTTATACCGGGGAACCGGGGAGCTGTTTTTT. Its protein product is CASSLYRGTGELFF.

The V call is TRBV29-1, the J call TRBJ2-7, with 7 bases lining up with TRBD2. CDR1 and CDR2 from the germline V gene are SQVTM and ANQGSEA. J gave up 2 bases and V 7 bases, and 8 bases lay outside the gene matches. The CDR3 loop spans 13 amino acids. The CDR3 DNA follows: TGCAGCGGCCTTGAGCGGGATACCTACGAGCAGTACTTC. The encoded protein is CSGLERDTYEQYF.

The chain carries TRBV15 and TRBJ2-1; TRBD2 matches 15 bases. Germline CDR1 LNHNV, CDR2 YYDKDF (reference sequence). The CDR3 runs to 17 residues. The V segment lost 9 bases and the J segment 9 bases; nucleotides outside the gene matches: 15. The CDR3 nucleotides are TGTGCCACGGCCACGGGACTAGCGGGAGGCCCGCTTGGTGAGCAGTTCTTC. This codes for CATATGLAGGPLGEQFF.

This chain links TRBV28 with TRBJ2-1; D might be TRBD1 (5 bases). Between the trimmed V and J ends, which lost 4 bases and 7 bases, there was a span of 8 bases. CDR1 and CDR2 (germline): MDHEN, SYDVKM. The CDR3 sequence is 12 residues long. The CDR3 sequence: CASSSSGNEQFF. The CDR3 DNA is TGTGCCAGCAGTTCCTCAGGGAATGAGCAGTTCTTC.

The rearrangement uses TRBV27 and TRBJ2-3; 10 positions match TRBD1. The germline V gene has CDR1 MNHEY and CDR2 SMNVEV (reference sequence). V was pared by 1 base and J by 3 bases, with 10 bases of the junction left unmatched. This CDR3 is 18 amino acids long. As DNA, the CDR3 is TGTGCCAGCAGTTTATTATCTCCGGGACAGGGGAGGACAGATACGCAGTATTTT. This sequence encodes CASSLLSPGQGRTDTQYF.

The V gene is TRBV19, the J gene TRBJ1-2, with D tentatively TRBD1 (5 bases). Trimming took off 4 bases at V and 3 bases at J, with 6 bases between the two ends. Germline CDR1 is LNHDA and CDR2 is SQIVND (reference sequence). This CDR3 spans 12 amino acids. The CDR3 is CASSTRDYGYTF. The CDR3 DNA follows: TGTGCCAGTAGTACCAGGGACTATGGCTACACCTTC.

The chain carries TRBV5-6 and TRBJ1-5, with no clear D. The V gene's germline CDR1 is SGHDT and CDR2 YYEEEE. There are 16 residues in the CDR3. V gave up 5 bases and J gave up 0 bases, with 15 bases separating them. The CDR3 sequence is CASSDSGLNSNQPQHF. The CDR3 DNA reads TGTGCCAGCAGTGATAGCGGACTGAATAGCAATCAGCCCCAGCATTTT.